A single TCR beta chain is shown here with its context. Its binding antigen is unknown. Per-nucleotide qualities are absent, and no much larger clonotype sits a single base away. This entry belongs to a study of T cell changes during pregnancy in multiple sclerosis (dated by TCRdb to the late 2010s). Study-level background: In women with multiple sclerosis, the researchers looked at how the T cell repertoire shifted as pregnancy progressed.

Receptor amplification or capture employed the immunoSEQ multiplex PCR assay. Drawn from immuneACCESS, this table holds only the in-frame rearrangements with V and J called that TCRdb kept. Clones are partly lost; checked studies trace under half to an unresolved V gene and leave the rest unexplained. For this sample there are tens of thousands of clones; under 95% appear just once. Jointly, the top ten make up over 0.3% of the sample. In the germline V gene (reference sequence), CDR1 corresponds to LNHNV and CDR2 to YYDKDF. The CDR3 contains 17 residues, cysteine and phenylalanine counted. Only CDR3 DNA is held: 51 bases, read in frame from base 1. V is reduced by 1 base and J by 1 base, leaving a spacing of 16 bases between them.

The chain joins TRBV15 to TRBJ1-1; the D gene cannot be named for sure. This receptor was identified in a female donor in good health, enrolled as a control in a pregnancy study. Here the sequenced sample was CD4+ T cells from peripheral blood mononuclear cells, taken in the third trimester of pregnancy. The CDR3 sequence is CATSRGVHLLANTEAFF. The DNA sequence reads TGTGCCACCAGCAGAGGCGTTCACCTGTTAGCGAACACTGAAGCTTTCTTT.